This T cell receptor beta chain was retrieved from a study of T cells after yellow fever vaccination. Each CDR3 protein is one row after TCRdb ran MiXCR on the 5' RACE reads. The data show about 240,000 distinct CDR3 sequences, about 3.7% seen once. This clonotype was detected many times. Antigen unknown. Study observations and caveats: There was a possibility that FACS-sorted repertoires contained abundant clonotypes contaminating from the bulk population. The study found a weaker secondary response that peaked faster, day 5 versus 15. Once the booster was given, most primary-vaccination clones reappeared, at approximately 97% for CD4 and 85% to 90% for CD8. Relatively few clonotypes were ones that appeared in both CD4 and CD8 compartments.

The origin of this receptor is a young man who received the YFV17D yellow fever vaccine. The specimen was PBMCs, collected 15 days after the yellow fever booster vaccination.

This chain's CDR3 is CAISESNGRTYEQYF. For the CDR3, the DNA is TGTGCCATCAGTGAGTCGAACGGCAGGACCTACGAGCAGTACTTC. The J gene is TRBJ2-7, the V gene TRBV10-3; D gene ambiguous. Trimming cost V 0 bases and J 2 bases, with 11 bases left between them. In germline, CDR1 is ENHRY, CDR2 SYGVKD. This CDR3 is built from 15 residues.